The 5 T cell receptor beta chains below were found in one sample sequenced in a study of blood T cell repertoires in COVID-19 (dated by TCRdb to 2018 to 2020). Library preparation employed the immunoSEQ multiplex PCR assay. As stored in TCRdb, this immuneACCESS dataset retains in-frame rearrangements with V and J assigned. A fraction of the clones does not appear; measured against another copy, unresolved V genes explain less than half of the discrepancy, and the remainder lacks a known reason. The sample contains around 200,000 clones, approximately 85% of them found a single time. Around 3% of the sample rests with the top ten. Sequencing was performed on peripheral blood. These receptors were obtained from a man between 60 and 75 years old with acute or convalescent COVID-19.

The chain combines TRBV4-1 with TRBJ2-1, with 7 positions matching TRBD2. This CDR3 comprises 17 residues. From germline, CDR1 is MGHRA and CDR2 YSYEKL. The ends lost 2 bases at V and 0 bases at J; junction bases unmatched: 7. CDR3 in amino acids: CASSQPIAGRSYNEQFF. CDR3 coding DNA: TGCGCCAGCAGCCAACCTATAGCGGGTCGCTCCTACAATGAGCAGTTCTTC.

The chain carries TRBV6-5 and TRBJ2-7, with 7 bases that match TRBD1. Germline V lookup: CDR1 MNHEY, CDR2 SVGAGI. This CDR3 spans 15 amino acids. J was trimmed by 2 bases and V by 0 bases; bases with no gene match: 4. The CDR3 region is CASSYSGGPPYEQYF. The CDR3 DNA reads as TGTGCCAGCAGTTACTCAGGGGGCCCTCCCTACGAGCAGTACTTC.

This chain links TRBV29-1 with TRBJ2-1; 8 nucleotides agree with TRBD2. Germline-derived CDR1 and CDR2 are SQVTM and ANQGSEA. Trimming at V came to 8 bases and at J to 6 bases, leaving 9 bases not matched to a gene. This CDR3 region has 13 residues. The CDR3 DNA sequence: TGCAGCACCGTCGGACTAGCTTTCAATGAGCAGTTCTTC. Its protein product is CSTVGLAFNEQFF.

The CDR3 sequence: CASSDGDRYNEQFF. Here the CDR3 DNA reads TGTGCCAGCAGCGATGGGGACAGGTACAATGAGCAGTTCTTC. The chain carries TRBV5-4 and TRBJ2-1, with 8 bases identical to TRBD1. The germline CDR1 and CDR2 sequences are SGHNT and YYREEE (reference sequence). The junction had 4 bases not matched to a gene; V was cut back by 4 bases and J by 4 bases. The CDR3 has 14 residues. Full variable domain (missing parts from reference TRBV5-4 and TRBJ2-1): ETGVTQSPTHLIKTRGQQVTLRCSSQSGHNTVSWYQQALGQGPQFIFQYYREEENGRGNFPPRFSGLQFPNYSSELNVNALELDDSALYLCASSDGDRYNEQFFGPGTRLTVL.

The V call is TRBV6-6, the J call TRBJ1-1; D not resolved. This CDR3 spans 12 amino acids. Germline CDR1 reads MNHNY; CDR2 reads SVGAGI (reference sequence). The V end lost 0 bases, the J end lost 8 bases, and 7 bases lay between the germline ends. In DNA, the CDR3 is TGTGCCAGCAGTTACTCGTCCGGGGAAGCTTTCTTT. Translation gives CASSYSSGEAFF.